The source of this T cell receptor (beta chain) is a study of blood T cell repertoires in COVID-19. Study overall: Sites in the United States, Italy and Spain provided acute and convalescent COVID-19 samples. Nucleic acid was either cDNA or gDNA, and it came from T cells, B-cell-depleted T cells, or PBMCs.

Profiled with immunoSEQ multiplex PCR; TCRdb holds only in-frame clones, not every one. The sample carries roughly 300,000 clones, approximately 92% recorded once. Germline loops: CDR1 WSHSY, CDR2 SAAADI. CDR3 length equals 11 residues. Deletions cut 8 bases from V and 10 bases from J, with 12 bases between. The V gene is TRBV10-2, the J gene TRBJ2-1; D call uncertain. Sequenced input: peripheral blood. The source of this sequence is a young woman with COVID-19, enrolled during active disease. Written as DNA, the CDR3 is TGCGCCAGCTCCAGCGACCGGGAGCAGTTCTTC. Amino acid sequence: CASSSDREQFF.